This T cell receptor (beta chain) was sequenced for a study of blood T cell repertoires in COVID-19. Looking at the study overall: T cells, B-cell-depleted T cells, or PBMCs supplied cDNA or gDNA.

The authors' processing: From reference gene primer amplification, estimates of nucleated cell counts were derived. Profiled with immunoSEQ multiplex PCR; TCRdb holds only in-frame clones, not every one. That table supplies the V and J calls and clone size; D and trimming were determined from the DNA. Of 540,000 or so clones in the sample, about 89% were seen once. Germline CDR1 is SGHTA and CDR2 is FQGNSA. After removal of 1 base from V and 12 bases from J, the junction contained 8 bases not matched to a gene. The CDR3 is made up of 14 amino acids. The receptor's source is a woman aged 45-65 years with COVID-19, enrolled during active disease. The chain uses TRBV7-2 and TRBJ2-7, with 11 bases fitting TRBD2. Sample: peripheral blood. CDR3 loop: CASSLVLAGALWYF. Here the CDR3 DNA reads TGTGCCAGCAGCTTAGTACTAGCGGGGGCGTTGTGGTACTTC. The full variable domain, rest sourced from reference TRBV7-2 and TRBJ2-7, is GAGVSQSPSNKVTEKGKDVELRCDPISGHTALYWYRQSLGQGLEFLIYFQGNSAPDKSGLPSDRFSAERTGGSVSTLTIQRTQQEDSAVYLCASSLVLAGALWYFGPGTRLTVT.